Listed below are T cell receptor beta chains from one sample, sequenced in a study of blood T cells in healthy people across ages. TCRdb reprocessed the 5' RACE reads with MiXCR, giving one entry per CDR3 protein. Of approximately 800,000 distinct CDR3 sequences listed, around 25% are singletons. The same data also went into a second study, on T cells of mothers and their children.

Sequencing was performed on blood. All receptors derive from a boy aged 5-17 years in good health. CDR3s include the opening cysteine and the closing phenylalanine or tryptophan. The D gene is left open where the match is weak. Size is omitted from some rows. Given values are once, few, many or a class for expanded clones.

TRBV29-1,TRBJ2-1,few,NA,TGCAGCGCGGGATTCTCCTACAATGAGCAGTTCTTC,CSAGFSYNEQFF
TRBV6-5,TRBJ2-1,few,TRBD2,TGTGCCAGCAGTTACTCTAGCGGGGGAAGGGACAATGAGCAGTTCTTC,CASSYSSGGRDNEQFF
TRBV28,TRBJ2-7,NA,NA,TGTGCCAGCAGTCCAACCTCAACATACGAGCAGTACTTC,CASSPTSTYEQYF
TRBV20-1,TRBJ2-1,few,TRBD2,TGCAGTGCTAGGCTGGTCGGGGGCGGGAGGGCATATGAGCAGTTCTTC,CSARLVGGGRAYEQFF
TRBV27,TRBJ2-1,few,TRBD2,TGTGCCAGCAGTTTAACCCCCGGACTAGCGGGAGGGCGGAATGAGCAGTTCTTC,CASSLTPGLAGGRNEQFF
TRBV6-5,TRBJ2-7,NA,TRBD1,TGTGCCAGCAGCCGGACAGGGTTGGACTACGAGCAGTACTTC,CASSRTGLDYEQYF
TRBV5-1,TRBJ1-1,NA,NA,TGCGCCAGCAGCTTGGCCCGGGGCGGCGGGAACACTGAAGCTTTCTTT,CASSLARGGGNTEAFF
TRBV6-2/TRBV6-3,TRBJ2-4,few,NA,TGTGCCAGCAGTTACTACCTGCGGGTAGGCAAAAACATTCAGTACTTC,CASSYYLRVGKNIQYF
TRBV12-3/TRBV12-4,TRBJ2-3,NA,NA,TGTGCCGGCAGTTTGCGTCCAGATGCGCAGTATTTT,CAGSLRPDAQYF
TRBV5-1,TRBJ2-7,NA,NA,TGCGCCAGCACCGTCGGTTACGAGCAGTACTTC,CASTVGYEQYF
TRBV29-1,TRBJ2-5,few,NA,TGCAGCGTTGGGGGCAGAGAAGAGACCCAGTACTTC,CSVGGREETQYF
TRBV6-1,TRBJ2-4,NA,NA,TGTGCCAGCAGTGGGGAGCAGCGGGAGTACTTC,CASSGEQREYF
TRBV12-3/TRBV12-4,TRBJ2-3,few,NA,TGTGCCAGCACTCCAGAGGTCGGCTATAGCCAATTTAGCACAGATACGCAGTATTTT,CASTPEVGYSQFSTDTQYF
TRBV12-3/TRBV12-4,TRBJ2-5,NA,TRBD2,TGTGCCAGCAGTTTCGGCGGGGGGGCTGTCCAGTACTTC,CASSFGGGAVQYF
TRBV28,TRBJ1-2,NA,NA,TGTGCCAGCAGTTACAGTAACTATGGCTACACCTTC,CASSYSNYGYTF
TRBV20-1,TRBJ2-5,NA,NA,TGCAGTGCTAAGGGGGACCAAGAGACCCAGTACTTC,CSAKGDQETQYF
TRBV29-1,TRBJ1-4,NA,TRBD1,TGCAGCGTTGCGGAGGGACAGCCAATTAATGAAAAACTGTTTTTT,CSVAEGQPINEKLFF
TRBV5-1,TRBJ2-5,NA,TRBD2,TGCGCCAGCGGCGCCTCCATCCGCGGGGGAAGTGGGGCCGAGACCCAGTACTTC,CASGASIRGGSGAETQYF
TRBV20-1,TRBJ2-7,few,NA,TGCAGTGCTAGGGGGGGCAACACCTACGAGCAGTACTTC,CSARGGNTYEQYF
TRBV19,TRBJ2-3,NA,NA,TGTGCCAGTAGTATCGGAATCCGAGGAAATACGCAGTATTTT,CASSIGIRGNTQYF
TRBV9,TRBJ2-5,NA,NA,TGTGCCAGCAGCGTAGAAGGCAGGGCGGCAGAGACCCAGTACTTC,CASSVEGRAAETQYF